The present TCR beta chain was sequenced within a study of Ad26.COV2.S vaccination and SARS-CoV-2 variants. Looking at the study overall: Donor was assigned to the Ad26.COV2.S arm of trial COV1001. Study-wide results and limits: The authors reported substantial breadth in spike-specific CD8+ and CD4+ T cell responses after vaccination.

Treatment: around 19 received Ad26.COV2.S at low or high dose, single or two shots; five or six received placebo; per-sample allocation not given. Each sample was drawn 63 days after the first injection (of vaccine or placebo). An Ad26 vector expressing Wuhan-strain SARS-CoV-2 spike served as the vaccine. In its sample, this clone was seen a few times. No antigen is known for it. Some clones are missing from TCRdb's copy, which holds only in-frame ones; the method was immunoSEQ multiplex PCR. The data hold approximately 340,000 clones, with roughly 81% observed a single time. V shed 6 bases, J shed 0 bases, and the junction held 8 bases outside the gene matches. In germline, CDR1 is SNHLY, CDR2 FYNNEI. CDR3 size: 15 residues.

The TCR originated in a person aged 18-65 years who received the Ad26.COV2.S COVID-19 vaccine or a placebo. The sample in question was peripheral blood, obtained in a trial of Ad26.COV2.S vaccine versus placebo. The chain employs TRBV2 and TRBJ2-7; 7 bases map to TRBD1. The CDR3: CASSGQGDLSYEQYF. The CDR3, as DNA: TGTGCCAGCAGCGGGCAGGGGGACCTCTCCTACGAGCAGTACTTC.